There are many counts of the clone carrying this T cell receptor beta chain. The data stem from a study of CD8 T cells in ankylosing spondylitis. TCRdb ran MiXCR on the 5' RACE reads and lists one entry per CDR3 protein. The sample has about 35,000 distinct CDR3 sequences; roughly 3.1% are singletons. This CDR3 has 17 residues. CDR1 is SGDLS, CDR2 YYNGEE, per germline. Trimming took off 4 bases at V and 1 base at J, with 19 bases between the two ends. The chain combines TRBV9 with TRBJ2-3, with D perhaps TRBD1 or TRBD2 (5 bases each). Sequences were obtained from blood, either unsorted or a sorted T cell fraction (not recorded which). This TCR was recovered from a male donor with ankylosing spondylitis or in good health (not recorded which). CDR3 DNA sequence: TGTGCCAGCAGCCCAGTAGGGACGAGGTTCGGCACAGATACGCAGTATTTT. Its translation is CASSPVGTRFGTDTQYF.